Here is one TCR beta chain with its context. The antigen is undetermined. This sample is part of a study of immune cell composition in non-small cell lung cancer. Background on the study: Lung adenocarcinoma or squamous carcinoma made up most tumours. Study results and limitations: Lung squamous cell carcinoma tumours had significantly higher top 10 clone scores and productive clonality than lung adenocarcinoma. Tumour TCR-beta clonality was not significantly tied to smoking pack-years.

The repertoire was sequenced with immunoSEQ multiplex PCR; TCRdb's copy has only in-frame clones and lacks some. This table has fewer than 6,500 clones, around three quarters appearing once. Sequenced material: lung tumor tissue. The receptor was isolated from a human donor with non-small cell lung cancer.

CDR3 residues: CASSPIENTEAFF. The CDR3 bases are TGTGCCAGCTCACCCATAGAAAACACTGAAGCTTTCTTT. The chain joins TRBV18 to TRBJ1-1, with D hard to call. This CDR3 has 13 amino acids. Trimming left V 3 bases short and J 2 bases short, with 7 bases between. Per germline, CDR1 KGHSH and CDR2 LQKENI.